These 22 T cell receptor beta chains share one sample of origin, sequenced in a study of graft-versus-host responses after intestinal transplantation. The antigens for these receptors are not known. The table came from immunoSEQ multiplex PCR; TCRdb's copy has only in-frame clones and leaves some out. The table has about 92,000 clones, around nine tenths seen once. The sample in question was unstimulated CD8+ T cells sorted from spleen or lymph node cells, obtained before intestinal transplant. The receptors were gathered from a human donor who received an intestinal transplant.

In this sample, this clone turned up once. The gene calls are TRBV7-6 and TRBJ2-1, with 10 nucleotides matching TRBD2. V lost 4 bases, J lost 9 bases, and 3 bases stayed unmatched. The CDR3 contains 13 residues. Germline loops: CDR1 SGHVS, CDR2 FNYEAQ. The CDR3 DNA reads TGTGCCAGCAGCTCTAGCGGGAGTGGTGAGCAGTTCTTC. It is translated as CASSSSGSGEQFF. Supplemented by reference TRBV7-6 and TRBJ2-1, the full variable domain reads GAGVSQSPRYKVTKRGQDVALRCDPISGHVSLYWYRQALGQGPEFLTYFNYEAQQDKSGLPNDRFSAERPEGSISTLTIQRTEQRDSAMYRCASSSSGSGEQFFGPGTRLTVL.

This clone was detected once. The chain recombines TRBV7-6 with TRBJ1-5; possible D gene TRBD1, 5 bases. Germline CDR1 SGHVS, CDR2 FNYEAQ. CDR3 length equals 14 residues. Trimming pared 1 base from V and 2 bases from J, leaving 6 bases between. The CDR3 nucleotides are TGTGCCAGCAGCTTAGTGGGGGGCAATCAGCCCCAGCATTTT. Amino acid sequence: CASSLVGGNQPQHF.

CDR3 nucleotide sequence: TGTGCCAGCAGCGTAGGAGGCGGCGCTAGCACAGATACGCAGTATTTT. It is translated as CASSVGGGASTDTQYF. The chain couples TRBV9 to TRBJ2-3, with unresolved D. The CDR3 has 16 amino acids. CDR1 SGDLS and CDR2 YYNGEE come from the germline V gene. Between the trimmed V and J ends, which lost 0 bases and 0 bases, there was a span of 11 bases.

The rearrangement links TRBV13 to TRBJ2-1; a weak D match, TRBD2 (6 bases). In germline, CDR1 is PRHDT, CDR2 FYEKMQ (reference sequence). The CDR3 totals 12 residues. V lost 4 bases and J 8 bases, leaving 9 bases between the germline ends. This CDR3 reads CASSSSGDEQFF. As DNA, the CDR3 is TGTGCCAGCAGCTCATCGGGGGATGAGCAGTTCTTC.

This chain uses TRBV19 with TRBJ2-5; D unclear. Germline loops: CDR1 LNHDA, CDR2 SQIVND (reference sequence). The CDR3 consists of 13 residues. The V end lost 1 base, the J end lost 5 bases, and 8 bases lay between the germline ends. The CDR3 here is CASSIARVETQYF. As DNA, the CDR3 is TGTGCCAGTAGTATAGCCAGAGTGGAGACCCAGTACTTC.

V gene TRBV27 combines with J gene TRBJ2-7, with D possibly TRBD1 on 5 matching bases. The CDR3 is made up of 15 amino acids. Trimming pared 1 base from V and 3 bases from J, leaving 13 bases between. The germline V gene has CDR1 MNHEY and CDR2 SMNVEV (reference sequence). Here the CDR3 DNA reads TGTGCCAGCAGTTTATATGCCCCAGGGTACTACGAGCAGTACTTC. It encodes CASSLYAPGYYEQYF.

The chain couples TRBV29-1 to TRBJ2-1; unclear D gene. CDR3 length: 11 amino acids. The germline CDR1 and CDR2 sequences are SQVTM and ANQGSEA. V lost 5 bases and J 3 bases, leaving 5 bases between the germline ends. CDR3 sequence reads: CSVPDYNEQFF. CDR3 bases: TGCAGCGTTCCGGACTACAATGAGCAGTTCTTC.

The chain recombines TRBV15 with TRBJ2-7; D possibly matches TRBD1 or TRBD2 (6 bases each). The CDR3 totals 13 residues. Germline V lookup: CDR1 LNHNV, CDR2 YYDKDF (reference sequence). V lost 6 bases and J 6 bases, leaving 15 bases between the germline ends. DNA for the CDR3: TGTGCCACCAGTCCGCTGAGGGGGGTCGAGCAGTACTTC. It yields the protein CATSPLRGVEQYF.

The rearrangement uses TRBV5-1 and TRBJ1-2; the D is unclear. Trimming took off 6 bases at V and 4 bases at J, with 22 bases between the two ends. This CDR3 region has 16 residues. Germline CDR1 and CDR2: SGHRS and YFSETQ. The CDR3 DNA sequence: TGCGCCAGCACCCCGAATAAGACAAGGGTCCCCTATGGCTACACCTTC. This gives the protein CASTPNKTRVPYGYTF.

The chain employs TRBV10-1 and TRBJ2-5; D may be TRBD1 (5 bases). Trimming removed 0 bases from V and 4 bases from J, with 6 bases in between. Germline-derived CDR1 and CDR2 are WNHNN and SYGVQD (reference sequence). This CDR3 is built from 13 residues. The CDR3 nucleotides are TGCGCCAGCAGTGAGTCCCAGGGAGAGACCCAGTACTTC. As protein: CASSESQGETQYF.

This chain connects TRBV6-1 to TRBJ2-5; D perhaps matches TRBD1 (6 bases). This CDR3 has 13 residues. The germline CDR1 and CDR2 sequences are MNHNS and SASEGT. V lost 7 bases to trimming and J lost 5 bases, with 14 bases between them. The CDR3 spells CASNEGDTETQYF. The CDR3 region has the DNA TGTGCCAGCAATGAGGGGGACACGGAGACCCAGTACTTC.

CDR3 DNA sequence: TGTGCCAGCAGGAAAGCGGGGGGAATCACAGATACGCAGTATTTT. Its translation is CASRKAGGITDTQYF. The chain combines TRBV7-3 with TRBJ2-3; TRBD2 matches at 9 bases. Germline loops: CDR1 SGHTA, CDR2 FQGTGA. The CDR3 runs 15 residues. The trim removed 6 bases at V and 2 bases at J, leaving 6 bases unmatched.

This chain joins TRBV11-2 and TRBJ2-3; possibly TRBD1 for D (6 bases). With 0 bases removed from V and 2 bases from J, the gap between germline ends came to 21 bases. This CDR3 contains 19 residues. Germline CDR1 and CDR2: SGHAT and FQNNGV. The CDR3 loop reads CASSLEFGWGTKLTDTQYF. The DNA of the CDR3 is TGTGCCAGCAGCTTAGAATTTGGTTGGGGGACAAAACTCACAGATACGCAGTATTTT.

The chain uses TRBV6-1 and TRBJ2-7, with a tentative D call TRBD1 (5 bases). Deletions cut 4 bases from V and 7 bases from J, with 14 bases between. Germline CDR1 is MNHNS and CDR2 is SASEGT. This CDR3 spans 13 amino acids. The CDR3, as DNA: TGTGCCAGCAGTGGTACACAGGATTTGGAGCAGTACTTC. It translates to CASSGTQDLEQYF.

The rearrangement joins TRBV2 to TRBJ1-6; a weak D match, TRBD1 (6 bases). V lost 8 bases to trimming and J lost 0 bases, with 23 bases between them. Per germline, CDR1 SNHLY and CDR2 FYNNEI. This CDR3 comprises 19 residues. The CDR3, as DNA: TGTGCCAGCTCCCGGGGGCATCCCATCCCGAGCTCCTATAATTCACCCCTCCACTTT. It codes for CASSRGHPIPSSYNSPLHF.

The chain carries TRBV19 and TRBJ1-1, with D possibly matching TRBD1 (5 bases). Germline values: CDR1 LNHDA, CDR2 SQIVND (reference sequence). The germline V and J ends were trimmed by 3 bases and 5 bases, with 13 bases remaining between them. The CDR3 runs 14 residues. The CDR3 is CASSIGVQGTEAFF. Here the CDR3 DNA reads TGTGCCAGTAGTATTGGGGTCCAGGGTACTGAAGCTTTCTTT.

This sequence joins TRBV7-6 and TRBJ1-5; maybe TRBD1 (6 bases). Trimming shortened V by 1 base and J by 5 bases, and 9 bases separated the two germline ends. CDR1 and CDR2 (germline): SGHVS, FNYEAQ. The CDR3 length is 14 residues. CDR3: CASSLGEGDQPQHF. DNA of the CDR3: TGTGCCAGCAGCTTAGGGGAGGGGGATCAGCCCCAGCATTTT.

This sequence joins TRBV6-1 and TRBJ2-5, with 11 bases aligning to TRBD1. Trimming at V came to 3 bases and at J to 4 bases, leaving 1 base not matched to a gene. Germline V gene lookup returns CDR1 MNHNS and CDR2 SASEGT. The CDR3 has 14 amino acids. The CDR3 sequence is CASSDGQGAETQYF. The DNA for the CDR3 is TGTGCCAGCAGTGACGGACAGGGGGCAGAGACCCAGTACTTC.

The rearrangement links TRBV5-1 to TRBJ2-7; D gene ambiguous. Germline V gene data show CDR1 as SGHRS and CDR2 as YFSETQ. The V end lost 4 bases, the J end lost 6 bases, and 17 bases lay between the germline ends. CDR3 length: 14 residues. CDR3 in amino acids: CASSRPSESPEQYF. CDR3 nucleotide sequence: TGCGCCAGCAGCCGCCCCTCGGAGTCTCCCGAGCAGTACTTC.

The chain carries TRBV7-9 and TRBJ2-2, with D hard to call. The CDR3 has 16 amino acids. Deletions cut 4 bases from V and 6 bases from J, with 18 bases between. Germline assignment: CDR1 SEHNR and CDR2 FQNEAQ (reference sequence). The CDR3: CASSSLEPSVPGELFF. The CDR3, as DNA: TGTGCCAGCAGCTCCCTAGAACCTAGTGTTCCCGGGGAGCTGTTTTTT.

The chain has TRBV21-1 and TRBJ1-4. TRBV21-1 is termed a pseudogene. The CDR3 runs 14 residues. For the CDR3, the DNA is TGTGCCAGCAGCAAAGTGAAACACGGTGAAAAACTGTTTTTT. Translating gives CASSKVKHGEKLFF.

V is TRBV6-1 and J is TRBJ2-3, with D possibly being TRBD2 (6 bases). CDR1 is MNHNS and CDR2 is SASEGT in the germline V gene. This CDR3 spans 13 amino acids. The V gene lost 4 bases and the J gene lost 5 bases, with 10 bases spanning the gap. The CDR3 region has the DNA TGTGCCAGCAGTGGTCTGGGAGGAGATACGCAGTATTTT. As protein: CASSGLGGDTQYF.